The rows below give T cell receptor beta chains drawn from one sample of a study of human T cells and chemical hapten exposure. TCRdb recomputed calls from the RACE reads with MiXCR, one row per CDR3 protein. Among about 52,000 distinct CDR3 sequences listed, about 11% were seen once. The material sequenced was whole blood, taken in connection with sensitization to the hapten diphenylcyclopropenone (DPC). Every receptor here comes from a woman aged 40 to 50 with alopecia areata. Some clones in this sample may be carry-over from other donors' samples. Both conserved end residues are part of each CDR3. A D gene is named only where the DNA matches it firmly. Size tells how often a clone was seen (once, few, many) or the class of an expanded clone, and some rows leave it out.

j_gene,v_gene,abundance,d_gene,len,CDR3aa,CDR3nt
TRBJ1-6,TRBV18,few,.,15,CASSPGPPLNSPLHF,TGTGCCAGCTCACCGGGGCCGCCACTCAATTCACCCCTCCACTTT
TRBJ2-5,TRBV3-1,many,.,14,CASSSRGGQETQYF,TGTGCCAGCAGCAGTAGGGGGGGCCAAGAGACCCAGTACTTC
TRBJ1-5,TRBV19,many,TRBD1,16,CASSGGTGGEAQPQHF,TGTGCCAGCAGTGGCGGGACAGGGGGCGAAGCTCAGCCCCAGCATTTT
TRBJ2-7,TRBV3-1,few,TRBD2,17,CASSQGLAGGRSYEQYF,TGTGCCAGCAGCCAAGGACTAGCGGGGGGTCGCTCCTACGAGCAGTACTTC
TRBJ2-7,TRBV29-1,many,TRBD2,13,CSGRTSGTYEQYF,TGCAGCGGACGGACTAGCGGAACCTACGAGCAGTACTTC
TRBJ2-2,TRBV6-4,many,TRBD1,14,CASSDDRETGELFF,TGTGCCAGCAGTGACGACAGGGAGACCGGGGAGCTGTTTTTT
TRBJ1-2,TRBV5-1,many,.,15,CASNSPRRRSYGYTF,TGCGCCAGCAACTCCCCCAGGAGAAGAAGCTATGGCTACACCTTC
TRBJ2-1,TRBV11-2,many,TRBD2,15,CASSWTSGSYNEQFF,TGTGCCAGCAGTTGGACTAGCGGGAGCTACAATGAGCAGTTCTTC
TRBJ2-1,TRBV11-2,many,TRBD1,11,CASSSETGLLF,TGTGCCAGCAGCTCCGAGACAGGGTTACTCTTC
TRBJ2-1,TRBV2,few,.,15,CASSEQGQSYNEQFF,TGTGCCAGCAGTGAACAGGGACAATCCTACAATGAGCAGTTCTTC
TRBJ2-1,TRBV28,many,TRBD2,15,CASSRGGGSYNEQFF,TGTGCCAGCAGTAGGGGCGGGGGCTCCTACAATGAGCAGTTCTTC
TRBJ2-2,TRBV11-2,many,TRBD2,17,CASSLYSGTSVSGELFF,TGTGCCAGCAGCTTATACTCCGGGACTAGCGTGAGCGGGGAGCTGTTTTTT
TRBJ1-4,TRBV6-5,few,.,14,CASSYLGGGEKLFF,TGTGCCAGCAGTTACCTGGGTGGCGGTGAAAAACTGTTTTTT
TRBJ2-2,TRBV5-1,.,.,16,CASLSQTSMGTGELFF,TGCGCCAGCCTGAGCCAGACATCCATGGGGACCGGGGAGCTGTTTTTT
TRBJ2-1,TRBV9,few,.,12,CASSLQENEQFF,TGTGCCAGCAGCCTTCAAGAGAATGAGCAGTTCTTC
TRBJ1-5,TRBV5-1,.,.,13,CASSLQSNQPQHF,TGCGCCAGCAGCTTACAGAGCAATCAGCCCCAGCATTTT
TRBJ2-6,TRBV9,few,.,18,CASSVEMGKWAGANVLTF,TGTGCCAGCAGCGTAGAGATGGGGAAGTGGGCTGGGGCCAACGTCCTGACTTTC
TRBJ2-7,TRBV6-5,.,.,14,CASSYGGKSYEQYF,TGTGCCAGCAGTTACGGCGGGAAGTCCTACGAGCAGTACTTC
TRBJ2-7,TRBV20-1,few,.,13,CSGGDGPSYEQYF,TGCAGTGGGGGGGACGGCCCTTCCTACGAGCAGTACTTC
TRBJ1-6,TRBV7-9,many,.,16,CASSLGVTSYNSPLHF,TGTGCCAGCAGCTTAGGGGTGACATCCTATAATTCACCCCTCCACTTT
TRBJ1-1,TRBV28,.,.,12,CASSSNSVEAFF,TGTGCCAGCAGTTCGAACAGTGTTGAAGCTTTCTTT
TRBJ1-4,TRBV20-1,.,TRBD1,15,CSARDMGQGREKLFF,TGCAGTGCTAGAGATATGGGACAGGGTCGTGAAAAACTGTTTTTT
TRBJ2-7,TRBV27,.,.,14,CASMVGVRSYEQYF,TGTGCCAGCATGGTGGGGGTTCGCTCCTACGAGCAGTACTTC
TRBJ2-1,TRBV20-1,few,TRBD2,12,CSASGRAGEQFF,TGCAGTGCTAGCGGGAGGGCCGGTGAGCAGTTCTTC
TRBJ2-1,TRBV24-1,many,TRBD1,15,CATSVDRGRGNEQFF,TGTGCCACCAGTGTGGACAGGGGGCGAGGCAATGAGCAGTTCTTC
TRBJ1-1,TRBV5-6,.,.,15,CASSFNRGIRTEAFF,TGTGCCAGCAGCTTCAATCGGGGGATTCGGACTGAAGCTTTCTTT
TRBJ2-7,TRBV7-8,many,.,13,CASSPSRRGEQYF,TGTGCCAGCAGCCCTAGCAGGAGGGGTGAGCAGTACTTC
TRBJ1-1,TRBV12-3/TRBV12-4,.,TRBD1,15,CASSWDRGGGTEAFF,TGTGCCAGCAGCTGGGACAGGGGAGGCGGCACTGAAGCTTTCTTT
TRBJ2-3,TRBV4-3,many,TRBD1,18,CASSQEDWTGSSTDTQYF,TGCGCCAGCAGCCAAGAGGACTGGACAGGGTCTTCCACAGATACGCAGTATTTT
TRBJ2-5,TRBV20-1,many,TRBD2,16,CSAKSVIAGGPETQYF,TGCAGTGCTAAAAGTGTAATAGCGGGGGGGCCAGAGACCCAGTACTTC
TRBJ1-5,TRBV12-3/TRBV12-4,.,.,13,CASSLLSNQPQHF,TGTGCCAGCAGCTTGCTTAGCAATCAGCCCCAGCATTTT
TRBJ1-1,TRBV6-5,many,.,13,CASSVRMNTEAFF,TGTGCCAGCAGCGTTAGGATGAACACTGAAGCTTTCTTT
TRBJ1-5,TRBV29-1,.,.,13,CSVRDNHNQPQHF,TGCAGCGTTCGGGACAATCACAATCAGCCCCAGCATTTT
TRBJ2-3,TRBV7-2,few,.,16,CASSAQTGISTDTQYF,TGTGCCAGCAGCGCTCAGACTGGAATTAGCACAGATACGCAGTATTTT
TRBJ2-7,TRBV5-1,.,TRBD2,14,CASSGSGRADEQYF,TGCGCCAGCAGCGGGAGCGGGAGGGCCGACGAGCAGTACTTC
TRBJ2-5,TRBV7-3,.,TRBD1,14,CASSPIGGRETQYF,TGTGCCAGCAGCCCCATAGGGGGCAGGGAGACCCAGTACTTC
TRBJ1-4,TRBV18,many,TRBD1,14,CASSPGTGNEKLFF,TGTGCCAGCTCACCCGGGACAGGGAATGAAAAACTGTTTTTT
TRBJ1-5,TRBV29-1,few,TRBD1,15,CSVAMTGDSNQPQHF,TGCAGCGTTGCCATGACAGGGGACAGCAATCAGCCCCAGCATTTT
TRBJ1-5,TRBV19,many,.,16,CASSIGGGLSNQPQHF,TGTGCCAGTAGTATAGGCGGGGGTTTGAGCAATCAGCCCCAGCATTTT
TRBJ1-6,TRBV20-1,few,.,13,CSASPDLNSPLHF,TGCAGTGCTAGTCCGGACCTTAATTCACCCCTCCACTTT
TRBJ2-3,TRBV11-2,many,.,16,CASSLDLPSGTDTQYF,TGTGCCAGCAGCTTAGATCTCCCTAGCGGCACAGATACGCAGTATTTT
TRBJ1-5,TRBV9,few,TRBD1,15,CASSVGTGANQPQHF,TGTGCCAGCAGCGTTGGGACAGGGGCGAATCAGCCCCAGCATTTT
TRBJ1-1,TRBV29-1,few,.,10,CSVEGLEAFF,TGCAGCGTTGAAGGTCTGGAAGCTTTCTTT
TRBJ2-7,TRBV21-1,few,.,14,CASGPKRTSYEQYF,TGTGCCAGCGGCCCCAAGCGGACCTCCTACGAGCAGTACTTC
TRBJ2-5,TRBV6-2/TRBV6-3,many,.,11,CASRIQETQYF,TGTGCCAGCAGGATCCAAGAGACCCAGTACTTC